The rows below give T cell receptor beta chains drawn from one sample of a study of control samples from healthy donors and cancer patients. TCRdb's table, derived via immunoSEQ multiplex PCR, lists solely in-frame clones and lacks some. The data show 160,000 or so clones, with around 94% seen just once and around 15% held by the top ten. The sample was PBMCs. These receptors all come from a man aged 55 to 69 with colorectal cancer. CDR3s include the opening cysteine and the closing phenylalanine or tryptophan. Each record gives: J gene, V gene, CDR3 protein.

J: TRBJ1-6; V: TRBV21-1; CDR3: CASSPRTGHNSPLHF
J: TRBJ2-1; V: TRBV10-3; CDR3: CAISESRQGHEQFF
J: TRBJ2-5; V: TRBV7-6; CDR3: CASSLMDSQETQYF
J: TRBJ2-3; V: TRBV27; CDR3: CASSQVASDTQYF
J: TRBJ1-6; V: TRBV3-1/TRBV3-2; CDR3: CASSQQGNSPLHF
J: TRBJ2-2; V: TRBV5-1; CDR3: CASSMAYLQFANTGELFF
J: TRBJ1-5; V: TRBV6-6; CDR3: CASRAGQGRPQHF
J: TRBJ1-6; V: TRBV12-3/TRBV12-4; CDR3: CASSPGTYSPLHF
J: TRBJ1-1; V: TRBV5-4; CDR3: CASSLGQGLENTEAFF
J: TRBJ1-1; V: TRBV19; CDR3: CASNLVPNTEAFF
J: TRBJ2-1; V: TRBV5-6; CDR3: CASSSGGGGLYNEQFF
J: TRBJ1-1; V: TRBV5-5; CDR3: CASSPPGGGLAFF
J: TRBJ1-6; V: TRBV5-1; CDR3: CASSSSTGNPLHF
J: TRBJ1-2; V: TRBV18; CDR3: CASSPGVGAPGGIRYGYTF
J: TRBJ1-5; V: TRBV2; CDR3: CASSDLQGRQPQHF
J: TRBJ2-7; V: TRBV19; CDR3: CASSPSLGSGEQYF
J: TRBJ1-2; V: TRBV6-6; CDR3: CASSPRGRGNYGYTF
J: TRBJ1-1; V: TRBV11-2; CDR3: CASSLGGGNVPNTEAFF
J: TRBJ1-5; V: TRBV6-6; CDR3: CASNLSDGPQHF
J: TRBJ1-2; V: TRBV19; CDR3: CASSIDLFTGSGYTF
J: TRBJ2-7; V: TRBV3-1/TRBV3-2; CDR3: CASSQRTSGGSSYEQYF
J: TRBJ1-2; V: TRBV12-3/TRBV12-4; CDR3: CASSLGGYYGYTF
J: TRBJ2-7; V: TRBV27; CDR3: CASTTWAGSYEQYF
J: TRBJ1-2; V: TRBV9; CDR3: CASSVGSGRGLDGYTF
J: TRBJ2-5; V: TRBV6-1; CDR3: CASSERRQVETQYF
J: TRBJ2-3; V: TRBV5-1; CDR3: CASSLEGGLAVGAGTQYF
J: TRBJ2-3; V: TRBV5-4; CDR3: CASSPVPGQGADTQYF
J: TRBJ1-2; V: TRBV28; CDR3: CASSPQGTASNYGYTF
J: TRBJ2-2; V: TRBV4-3; CDR3: CASSYSGGRGTGELFF
J: TRBJ2-7; V: TRBV10-3; CDR3: CAISGVPGQGADEQYF
J: TRBJ1-5; V: TRBV30; CDR3: CAWSVQKGQGFRNQPQHF
J: TRBJ2-5; V: TRBV6-9; CDR3: CASSYPTEWETQYF
J: TRBJ2-5; V: TRBV24-1; CDR3: CATSDLRVRQETQYF
J: TRBJ2-3; V: TRBV19; CDR3: CASSSEGLDTQYF
J: TRBJ1-2; V: TRBV10-3; CDR3: CAISEGWAATNYGYTF
J: TRBJ2-3; V: TRBV7-9; CDR3: CASSPRDSTDTQYF
J: TRBJ1-4; V: TRBV9; CDR3: CASSLSSGTSGEKLFF
J: TRBJ1-2; V: TRBV6-5; CDR3: CASSYSGTGFYGYTF
J: TRBJ2-4; V: TRBV27; CDR3: CASGLSPRPEGIQYF
J: TRBJ1-1; V: TRBV27; CDR3: CASSLNGGDVNTEAFF
J: TRBJ2-7; V: TRBV7-2; CDR3: CASSLTSGGDFVYEQYF